Each of the 21 T cell receptor beta chains below was sequenced from the same sample in a study of HIV-infected patients and healthy controls. From the 5' RACE reads, TCRdb called clonotypes with MiXCR, one entry per CDR3 protein. Among approximately 64,000 distinct CDR3 sequences listed, about a fifth were seen once. Input material: CD4+ T cells from blood. Receptor source: a human donor in good health.

This clonotype was recorded at least ten times. The genes are TRBV12-3 or TRBV12-4 and TRBJ1-1; D call uncertain. The V and J ends lost 0 bases and 3 bases respectively, with 8 bases between them. The CDR3 has 14 amino acids. The CDR3 nucleotides are TGTGCCAGCAGTTTAGCGGCGGGATACACTGAAGCTTTCTTT. Residues: CASSLAAGYTEAFF.

The chain links TRBV4-2 to TRBJ2-2, with 14 bases aligning to TRBD2. CDR3 size: 15 residues. CDR1 LGHNA and CDR2 YNFKEQ come from the germline V gene. Trimming took 4 bases from V and 5 from J; bases not matched to a gene: 0. CDR3 sequence reads: CASSRLAGGTGELFF. The CDR3 DNA reads as TGTGCCAGCAGCCGACTAGCGGGAGGGACCGGGGAGCTGTTTTTT.

This chain connects TRBV3-1 to TRBJ2-5, with D unclear. The CDR3 has 11 amino acids. The germline V gene has CDR1 LGHDT and CDR2 YNNKEL (reference sequence). Trimming took off 8 bases at V and 4 bases at J, with 8 bases between the two ends. CDR3 DNA: TGTGCCAGCCAAAAAGGAGAGACCCAGTACTTC. Translated: CASQKGETQYF.

In this sample, this clonotype turned up a few times. This chain joins TRBV25-1 and TRBJ2-4; D ambiguous. Trimming shortened V by 3 bases and J by 11 bases, and 8 bases separated the two germline ends. The length of the CDR3 is 11 residues. Germline lookup yields CDR1 MGHDK and CDR2 SYGVNS. The CDR3 region is CASSDFWFQYF. The CDR3 bases are TGTGCCAGCAGTGACTTTTGGTTTCAGTACTTC.

This sequence joins TRBV29-1 and TRBJ1-1; no clear D gene. V lost 7 bases to trimming and J lost 4 bases, with 13 bases between them. The germline gives CDR1 SQVTM, CDR2 ANQGSEA. The CDR3 extends over 12 amino acids. CDR3 nucleotide sequence: TGCAGCGGAGGAGGCTGGGGCACTGAAGCTTTCTTT. It yields the protein CSGGGWGTEAFF. Full variable domain (missing parts from reference TRBV29-1 and TRBJ1-1): SAVISQKPSRDICQRGTSLTIQCQVDSQVTMMFWYRQQPGQSLTLIATANQGSEATYESGFVIDKFPISRPNLTFSTLTVSNMSPEDSSIYLCSGGGWGTEAFFGQGTRLTVV.

This clonotype was seen more than once but under ten times. The J gene is TRBJ2-7, the V gene TRBV20-1; a weak D match, TRBD2 (5 bases). V was pared by 0 bases and J by 1 base, with 10 bases between. CDR1 and CDR2 (germline): DFQATT, SNEGSKA (reference sequence). This CDR3 contains 14 residues. The CDR3 bases are TGCAGTGCTAGAGATGGAGGCAGATCCTACGAGCAGTACTTC. Protein product: CSARDGGRSYEQYF.

Ten or more counts support this clonotype. The CDR3 coding sequence is TGTGCCAGCAACCTAGCGGCCCAAGAGACCCAGTACTTC. Amino acid sequence: CASNLAAQETQYF. The J gene is TRBJ2-5, the V gene TRBV2; the match to TRBD2 covers 7 bases. Germline V gives CDR1 SNHLY, CDR2 FYNNEI. The trim removed 7 bases at V and 1 base at J, leaving 3 bases unmatched. The CDR3 runs to 13 residues. Variable domain in full (rest from reference TRBV2 and TRBJ2-5): EPEVTQTPSHQVTQMGQEVILRCVPISNHLYFYWYRQILGQKVEFLVSFYNNEISEKSEIFDDQFSVERPDGSNFTLKIRSTKLEDSAMYFCASNLAAQETQYFGPGTRLLVL.

This chain uses TRBV6-6 with TRBJ2-2; weak D call: TRBD2 (5 bases). The germline V gene encodes CDR1 MNHNY and CDR2 SVGAGI (reference sequence). This CDR3 has 16 amino acids. V shed 4 bases and J shed 2 bases, with 14 bases lying between them. CDR3 loop: CASSSTRLANTGELFF. As DNA, the CDR3 is TGTGCCAGCAGTTCCACGAGGCTAGCAAACACCGGGGAGCTGTTTTTT.

The V call is TRBV5-1, the J call TRBJ1-4, with 7 nucleotides matching TRBD1. CDR1 is SGHRS, CDR2 YFSETQ, per germline. The CDR3 contains 14 residues. V dropped 0 bases and J dropped 6; count of bases not matched to a gene: 2. CDR3 coding DNA: TGCGCCAGCAGCTTGGACGGGACAGATGAAAAACTGTTTTTT. It is translated as CASSLDGTDEKLFF. Combining the CDR3 with reference TRBV5-1 and TRBJ1-4 gives the whole variable domain KAGVTQTPRYLIKTRGQQVTLSCSPISGHRSVSWYQQTPGQGLQFLFEYFSETQRNKGNFPGRFSGRQFSNSRSEMNVSTLELGDSALYLCASSLDGTDEKLFFGSGTQLSVL.

This clonotype appeared once. The chain has TRBV5-6 and TRBJ1-1; D ambiguous. Trimming stripped 0 bases from V and 10 bases from J, with 13 bases between. This CDR3 region has 13 residues. The V gene's germline CDR1 is SGHDT and CDR2 YYEEEE. CDR3 nucleotides: TGTGCCAGCAGCTTGGACCCTCCCGGGCGAGCTTTCTTT. As protein: CASSLDPPGRAFF. Full variable domain (missing parts from reference TRBV5-6 and TRBJ1-1): DAGVTQSPTHLIKTRGQQVTLRCSPKSGHDTVSWYQQALGQGPQFIFQYYEEEERQRGNFPDRFSGHQFPNYSSELNVNALLLGDSALYLCASSLDPPGRAFFGQGTRLTVV.

The rearrangement joins TRBV9 to TRBJ1-5; 7 positions agree with TRBD1. V lost 3 bases and J lost 4; bases outside the gene matches: 4. Per germline, CDR1 SGDLS and CDR2 YYNGEE. The CDR3 spans 14 residues. CDR3 bases: TGTGCCAGCAGCGCCGGGACAGATAATCAGCCCCAGCATTTT. It specifies CASSAGTDNQPQHF.

This clonotype was recorded at least ten times. V usage is TRBV10-3 and J usage is TRBJ2-7; D perhaps matches TRBD1 (6 bases). The CDR3 is 15 residues long. V dropped 0 bases and J dropped 2 bases, with 11 bases sitting between them. From germline, CDR1 is ENHRY and CDR2 SYGVKD. This CDR3 reads CAISESPGQTYEQYF. CDR3 in DNA: TGTGCCATCAGTGAGTCTCCGGGACAAACCTACGAGCAGTACTTC.

The chain recombines TRBV30 with TRBJ1-1, with TRBD1 matching 7 bases. The CDR3 contains 14 residues. The germline V gene encodes CDR1 GTSNPN and CDR2 SVGIG (reference sequence). J lost 0 bases, V lost 5 bases, and 6 bases had no gene match. The CDR3 region has the DNA TGTGCCTGGCTATACAGGGGAGTGAACACTGAAGCTTTCTTT. As protein: CAWLYRGVNTEAFF.

V usage is TRBV20-1 and J usage is TRBJ2-3; 13 bases are a match to TRBD2. The germline V gene has CDR1 DFQATT and CDR2 SNEGSKA (reference sequence). J lost 0 bases, V lost 2 bases, and 8 bases had no gene match. The length of the CDR3 is 18 residues. The CDR3 DNA reads TGCAGTGCTAGACCTCCGGGACTAGCGGGACTTAGCACAGATACGCAGTATTTT. This codes for CSARPPGLAGLSTDTQYF.

This clonotype was detected many times. CDR3: CASSLARGETQYF. CDR3 nucleotides: TGTGCCAGCAGTTTAGCGAGGGGAGAGACCCAGTACTTC. J is TRBJ2-5 and V is TRBV12-3 or TRBV12-4; either TRBD1 or TRBD2 may fit D (5 bases each). The CDR3 covers 13 residues. V was pared by 0 bases and J by 4 bases, with 6 bases between.

This clonotype was detected only a few times. The chain has TRBV30 and TRBJ2-3; D gene unclear. V lost 5 bases and J lost 1, with 10 bases in between. The CDR3 is 13 amino acids. The germline V gene has CDR1 GTSNPN and CDR2 SVGIG (reference sequence). This CDR3 reads CAWDRAGTDTQYF. The CDR3 DNA is TGTGCCTGGGACCGGGCCGGCACAGATACGCAGTATTTT.

This clonotype was seen a handful of times. V and J are TRBV24-1 and TRBJ1-1; 9 bases fit TRBD1. The CDR3 sequence is 15 residues long. CDR1 and CDR2 from the germline V gene are KGHDR and SFDVKD. V trimming: 4 bases; J trimming: 7 bases; junction bases outside the gene matches: 9. The chain's CDR3 is CATSESGTGFIEAFF. In DNA, the CDR3 is TGTGCCACCAGTGAATCCGGGACAGGGTTTATTGAAGCTTTCTTT.

The chain employs TRBV2 and TRBJ1-1; the D gene is possibly TRBD1 (5 bases). This CDR3 spans 14 amino acids. In germline, CDR1 is SNHLY, CDR2 FYNNEI. Trimming shortened V by 6 bases and J by 0 bases, and 11 bases separated the two germline ends. The CDR3 reads CASRRGAMNTEAFF. In nucleotides, the CDR3 is TGTGCCAGCAGGAGGGGTGCTATGAACACTGAAGCTTTCTTT.

This clonotype was counted many times. The V call is TRBV29-1, the J call TRBJ1-1; unclear D gene. With 2 bases removed from V and 4 bases from J, the gap between germline ends came to 14 bases. Germline lookup yields CDR1 SQVTM and CDR2 ANQGSEA. This CDR3 region has 14 residues. The CDR3 DNA reads TGCAGCGTTGAAAGCCGGCAGCGAGTCACTGAAGCTTTCTTT. Translating gives CSVESRQRVTEAFF.

J is TRBJ1-5 and V is TRBV6-5, with D maybe TRBD1 (6 bases). Germline V gene lookup returns CDR1 MNHEY and CDR2 SVGAGI. The CDR3 is 17 amino acids. The V gene lost 2 bases and the J gene lost 0 bases, with 14 bases spanning the gap. Here the CDR3 DNA reads TGTGCCAGCAGTTACCGTAAGGACAGAGTTAGCAATCAGCCCCAGCATTTT. It translates to CASSYRKDRVSNQPQHF.

This clonotype was counted many times. The chain has TRBV20-1 and TRBJ1-1, with D tentatively TRBD1 (5 bases). The CDR3 contains 14 residues. The germline V and J ends were trimmed by 6 bases and 5 bases, with 19 bases remaining between them. Germline V gene sequence: CDR1 DFQATT, CDR2 SNEGSKA (reference sequence). The CDR3 spells CSASFSGRRTEAFF. CDR3 coding DNA: TGCAGTGCCTCATTTTCGGGGCGAAGAACTGAAGCTTTCTTT.